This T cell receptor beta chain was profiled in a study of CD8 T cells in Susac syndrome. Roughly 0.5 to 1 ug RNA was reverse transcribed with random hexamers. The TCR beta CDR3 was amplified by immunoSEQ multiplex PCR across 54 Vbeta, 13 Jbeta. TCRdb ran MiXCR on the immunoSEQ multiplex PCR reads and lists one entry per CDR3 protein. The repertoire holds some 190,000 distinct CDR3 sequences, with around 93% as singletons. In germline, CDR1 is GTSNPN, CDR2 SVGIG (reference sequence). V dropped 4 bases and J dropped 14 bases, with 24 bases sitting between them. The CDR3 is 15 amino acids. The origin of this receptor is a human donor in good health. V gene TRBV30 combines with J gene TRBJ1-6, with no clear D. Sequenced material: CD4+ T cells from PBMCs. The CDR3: CAWTAPMDWGGSLHF. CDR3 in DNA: TGTGCCTGGACCGCCCCAATGGACTGGGGTGGGTCCCTCCACTTT.